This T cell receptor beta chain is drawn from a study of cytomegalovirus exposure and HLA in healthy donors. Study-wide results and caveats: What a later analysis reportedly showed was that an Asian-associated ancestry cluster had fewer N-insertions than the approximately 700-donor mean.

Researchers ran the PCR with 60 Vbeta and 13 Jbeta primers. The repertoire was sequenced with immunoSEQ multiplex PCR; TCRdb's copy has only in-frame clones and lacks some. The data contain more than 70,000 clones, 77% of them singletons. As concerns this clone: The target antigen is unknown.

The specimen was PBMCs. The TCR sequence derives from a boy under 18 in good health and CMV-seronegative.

The CDR3 DNA sequence: TGTGCCAGCACCCCTAGCGCGAGCTCCTACGAGCAGTACTTC. Protein product: CASTPSASSYEQYF. The V and J genes are TRBV27 and TRBJ2-7; possible D gene TRBD2, 6 bases. CDR3 length: 14 amino acids. Between the trimmed V and J ends, which lost 7 bases and 0 bases, there was a span of 13 bases. Germline assignment: CDR1 MNHEY and CDR2 SMNVEV (reference sequence).